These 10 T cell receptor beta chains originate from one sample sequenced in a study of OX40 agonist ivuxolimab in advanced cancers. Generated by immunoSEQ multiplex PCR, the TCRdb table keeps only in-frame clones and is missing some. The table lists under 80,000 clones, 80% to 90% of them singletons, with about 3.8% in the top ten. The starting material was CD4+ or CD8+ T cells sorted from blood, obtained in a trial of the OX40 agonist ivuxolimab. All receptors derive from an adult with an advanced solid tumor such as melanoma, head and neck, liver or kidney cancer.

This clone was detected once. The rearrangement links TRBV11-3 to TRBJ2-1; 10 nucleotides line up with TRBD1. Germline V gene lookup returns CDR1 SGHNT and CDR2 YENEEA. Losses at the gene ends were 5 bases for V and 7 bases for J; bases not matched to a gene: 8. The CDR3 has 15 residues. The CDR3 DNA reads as TGTGCCAGCAGCGCGGGACAGGGGACTTGGAATGAGCAGTTCTTC. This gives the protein CASSAGQGTWNEQFF.

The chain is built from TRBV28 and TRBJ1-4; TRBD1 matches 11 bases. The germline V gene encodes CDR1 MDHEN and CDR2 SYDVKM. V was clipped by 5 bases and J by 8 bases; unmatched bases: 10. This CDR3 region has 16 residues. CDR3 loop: CASSTWTGGTREKLFF. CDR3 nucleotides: TGTGCCAGCAGTACTTGGACAGGGGGCACTAGGGAAAAACTGTTTTTT.

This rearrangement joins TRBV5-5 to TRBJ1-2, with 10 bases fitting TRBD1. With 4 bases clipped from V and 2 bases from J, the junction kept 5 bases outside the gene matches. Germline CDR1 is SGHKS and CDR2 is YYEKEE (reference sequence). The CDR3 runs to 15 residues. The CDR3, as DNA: TGTGCCAGCAGCGGACGGACAGGGGGGAACTATGGCTACACCTTC. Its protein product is CASSGRTGGNYGYTF.

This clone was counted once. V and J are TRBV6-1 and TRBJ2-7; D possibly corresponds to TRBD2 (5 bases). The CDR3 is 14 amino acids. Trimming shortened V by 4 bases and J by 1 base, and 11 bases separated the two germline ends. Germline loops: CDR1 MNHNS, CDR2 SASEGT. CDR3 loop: CASSVSGTSYEQYF. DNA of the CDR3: TGTGCCAGCAGTGTCAGCGGTACTTCCTACGAGCAGTACTTC.

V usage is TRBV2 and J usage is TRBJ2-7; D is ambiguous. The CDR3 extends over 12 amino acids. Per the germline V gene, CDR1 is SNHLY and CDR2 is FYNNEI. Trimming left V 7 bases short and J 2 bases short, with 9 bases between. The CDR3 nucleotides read TGTGCCAGCAAGGTCGGTCCCTACGAGCAGTACTTC. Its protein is CASKVGPYEQYF.

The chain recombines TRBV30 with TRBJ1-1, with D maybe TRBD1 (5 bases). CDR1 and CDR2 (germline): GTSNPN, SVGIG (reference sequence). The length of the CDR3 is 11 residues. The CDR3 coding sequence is TGTGCTAGGGGAGGCGGCACTGAAGCTTTCTTT. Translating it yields CARGGGTEAFF.

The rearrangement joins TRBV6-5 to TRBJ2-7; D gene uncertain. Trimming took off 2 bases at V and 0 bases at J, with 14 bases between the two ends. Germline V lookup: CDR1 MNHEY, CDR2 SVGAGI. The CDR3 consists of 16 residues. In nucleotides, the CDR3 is TGTGCCAGCAGTTACGCGGTTGGAGTTACCTCCTACGAGCAGTACTTC. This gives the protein CASSYAVGVTSYEQYF.

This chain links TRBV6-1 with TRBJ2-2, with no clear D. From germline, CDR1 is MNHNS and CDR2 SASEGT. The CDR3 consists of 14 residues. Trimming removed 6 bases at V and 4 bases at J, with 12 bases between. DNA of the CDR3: TGTGCCAGCAGAAGAAAGTCCGGCACCGGGGAGCTGTTTTTT. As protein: CASRRKSGTGELFF.

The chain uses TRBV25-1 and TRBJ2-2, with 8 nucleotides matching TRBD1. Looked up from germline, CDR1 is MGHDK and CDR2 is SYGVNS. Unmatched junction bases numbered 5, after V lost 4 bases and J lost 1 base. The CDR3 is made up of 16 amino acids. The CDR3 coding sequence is TGTGCCAGCAGTGCAAGACAGGGGTTGAACACCGGGGAGCTGTTTTTT. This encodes CASSARQGLNTGELFF.

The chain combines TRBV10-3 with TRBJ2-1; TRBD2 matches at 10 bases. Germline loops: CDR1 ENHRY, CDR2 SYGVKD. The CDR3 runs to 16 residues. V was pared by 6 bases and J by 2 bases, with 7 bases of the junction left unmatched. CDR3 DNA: TGTGCCATCAGCCAAGCTAGCGGGGGTACCTACAATGAGCAGTTCTTC. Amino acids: CAISQASGGTYNEQFF.